This TCR beta chain originates from a study of shared T cell receptors in the human thymus (dated by TCRdb to 2020 to 2023). General notes on the study: The study investigated the way shared, self-reactive T-cell receptor alpha chains are produced in the human thymus.

The CDR3 numbers 14 residues from cysteine through phenylalanine. Only the CDR3 region is kept as DNA, spanning 42 bases read in frame from base 1. Libraries were constructed by the immunoSEQ multiplex PCR assay. TCRdb limited this immuneACCESS table to in-frame rearrangements with V and J called. A share of clones is missing; checked studies link under half to unresolved V genes, and the rest is unexplained. For this sample the table gives hundreds of thousands of clones, of which around nine tenths were detected only once. 0.0095% to 0.011% of the sample is taken by the ten largest. A word on this clone: Which antigen it targets is not known. Base quality data are lacking; no much larger clone is found one base away.

The data were also submitted as part of a second study, on human thymus T cells. As that second paper reports: Immunologically healthy infants undergoing open corrective cardiac surgery for congenital heart defects in Finland were used as donors. Thymus tissue was obtained as surgical resects removed during corrective cardiac surgery. Biased V and J gene segment usage appeared to be present in both thymic and peripheral blood repertoires. The related research found that thymic TCR repertoires overlapped highly between unrelated individuals. The study described the TCR alpha and beta repertoires in fewer than 10 infant thymus samples and four matching peripheral blood samples. The cohort included six male and a couple of female infants, with donor ages spanning 7 to 244 days. Thymocytes were released mechanically from tissue and stored at -70 °C as pellets of roughly 9-32 million cells. Genomic DNA was extracted from frozen cell pellets with a QIAsymphony instrument. TCRB and TCRAD loci were amplified from a standardized quantity of quality-controlled genomic DNA using the immunoSEQ multiplex PCR assay. The amplicons spanned the V(D)J region and were long enough to cover the CDR3 and allow V and J genes to be identified. The amplicons were sequenced on an Illumina platform via the commercial immunoSEQ service. Primer bias and sequencing errors were corrected as previously described, and TCRAD and TCRB definitions were based on the IMGT database. The repertoires were analysed using immunoSEQ Analyzer 3.0 and VDJTools for basic statistics, V/J segment usage, diversity estimates, rarefaction and pairwise overlap. Chao1, ChaoE, Efron-Thisted, Shannon and inverse Simpson indices were used to estimate diversity, which was also estimated on datasets down-sampled to the smallest sample. Repertoire overlap was assessed by strict matching of CDR3 nucleotide sequence, V gene and J gene, and clustering was done by Jaccard-based multidimensional scaling. On average, about 730,000 unique TCRB clonotypes were obtained from thymus samples, compared with roughly 84,000 from blood samples.

The receptor comes from a boy younger than two with a congenital heart defect. Donor details come from another sample of the same person, matched by shared clones. Specimen: thymocytes. The chain employs TRBV21-1 and TRBJ1-5. TRBV21-1 is a documented pseudogene. The CDR3 has the sequence CASSPTGGVQPQHF. At the DNA level, the sequence is TGTGCCAGCAGCCCAACGGGGGGCGTCCAGCCCCAGCATTTT.